These 25 T cell receptor beta chains originate from one sample sequenced in a study of T cell responses to AZD1222 COVID-19 vaccine. TCRdb keeps only in-frame clones here, not all; method: immunoSEQ multiplex PCR. The sample holds 150,000 to 200,000 clones; around nine tenths are singletons and the top ten take 1.5% to 2%. The source was peripheral blood, collected on day 0 of AZD1222 vaccination. These receptors were collected from an adult in good health.

V usage is TRBV5-6 and J usage is TRBJ1-6; D possibly corresponds to TRBD1 (6 bases). Per the germline V gene, CDR1 is SGHDT and CDR2 is YYEEEE. V was shortened by 1 base and J by 9 bases, with 14 bases between the two germline ends. The CDR3 contains 15 residues. CDR3 protein: CASSLWGAASSPLHF. The DNA of the CDR3 is TGTGCCAGCAGCTTGTGGGGGGCCGCGAGTTCACCCCTCCACTTT.

The chain is built from TRBV6-2 or TRBV6-3 and TRBJ2-7, with D uncertain. V lost 6 bases and J lost 2, with 11 bases in between. Germline V CDR1 and CDR2: MNHEY, SVGEGT. The CDR3 is 13 residues long. The CDR3 protein is CASSRTVPYEQYF. CDR3 nucleotides: TGTGCCAGCAGCCGGACGGTTCCCTACGAGCAGTACTTC.

The V and J genes are TRBV5-4 and TRBJ2-7; 9 bases map to TRBD1. The CDR3 loop spans 16 amino acids. J gave up 6 bases and V 4 bases, and 14 bases lay outside the gene matches. CDR1 is SGHNT and CDR2 is YYREEE in the germline V gene (reference sequence). In DNA, the CDR3 is TGTGCCAGCAGCATACTAGGGACAGGGCCGTGGGTCGAGCAGTACTTC. This codes for CASSILGTGPWVEQYF.

The chain carries TRBV18 and TRBJ2-5, with 11 bases aligning to TRBD1. Germline loops: CDR1 KGHSH, CDR2 LQKENI. CDR3 length: 21 amino acids. Unmatched junction bases numbered 17, after V lost 1 base and J lost 1 base. The CDR3 loop is CASSPLPSNFGTGGVQETQYF. CDR3 DNA sequence: TGTGCCAGCTCACCACTACCATCGAACTTCGGGACAGGGGGAGTCCAAGAGACCCAGTACTTC.

The chain combines TRBV5-4 with TRBJ1-4; a possible D gene is TRBD1 (6 bases). V lost 2 bases and J lost 7, with 24 bases in between. This CDR3 contains 18 residues. Germline CDR1 is SGHNT and CDR2 is YYREEE (reference sequence). The CDR3 spells CASSFKAQKQGWREKLFF. CDR3 bases: TGTGCCAGCAGCTTTAAGGCCCAAAAACAGGGATGGCGTGAAAAACTGTTTTTT.

This chain links TRBV4-2 with TRBJ1-4; D might be TRBD1 (5 bases). The CDR3 length is 16 residues. CDR1 and CDR2 (germline): LGHNA, YNFKEQ. Trimming shortened V by 1 base and J by 6 bases, and 15 bases separated the two germline ends. This CDR3 reads CASSQASGTGDEKLFF. DNA of the CDR3: TGTGCCAGCAGCCAAGCCTCTGGGACGGGGGATGAAAAACTGTTTTTT.

V is TRBV7-8 and J is TRBJ2-6; the D is unclear. The germline V and J ends were trimmed by 5 bases and 4 bases, with 6 bases remaining between them. This CDR3 comprises 13 residues. CDR1 SGHVS and CDR2 FQNEAQ come from the germline V gene. In DNA, the CDR3 is TGTGCCAGCAGCCCACAGGGGGCCAACGTCCTGACTTTC. Amino acid sequence: CASSPQGANVLTF.

V and J are TRBV7-2 and TRBJ2-2, with a weak D call TRBD2 (5 bases). Germline V gene data show CDR1 as SGHTA and CDR2 as FQGNSA. V was pared by 6 bases and J by 0 bases, with 5 bases between. The CDR3 spans 13 residues. This CDR3 reads CASRLANTGELFF. The CDR3 nucleotides are TGTGCCAGCAGACTAGCGAACACCGGGGAGCTGTTTTTT. The full variable domain, completed using reference TRBV7-2 and TRBJ2-2, is GAGVSQSPSNKVTEKGKDVELRCDPISGHTALYWYRQSLGQGLEFLIYFQGNSAPDKSGLPSDRFSAERTGGSVSTLTIQRTQQEDSAVYLCASRLANTGELFFGEGSRLTVL.

The chain is built from TRBV19 and TRBJ1-5; the D is unclear. CDR3 size: 14 residues. Germline-derived CDR1 and CDR2 are LNHDA and SQIVND (reference sequence). Trimming took off 10 bases at V and 3 bases at J, with 16 bases between the two ends. Here the CDR3 reads CATHDRALNQPQHF. The DNA for the CDR3 is TGTGCCACCCATGACCGGGCCCTCAATCAGCCCCAGCATTTT.

The CDR3 coding sequence is TGTGCCTGGAGGGTGGGAAGGAGTATGAACACTGAAGCTTTCTTT. Translated: CAWRVGRSMNTEAFF. The chain is built from TRBV30 and TRBJ1-1, with no clear D. Germline values: CDR1 GTSNPN, CDR2 SVGIG (reference sequence). The CDR3 extends over 15 amino acids. The V end lost 3 bases, the J end lost 0 bases, and 14 bases lay between the germline ends.

CDR3 in amino acids: CASSFGTVEQYF. In nucleotides, the CDR3 is TGTGCCAGCAGTTTTGGGACAGTCGAGCAGTACTTC. This chain uses TRBV12-3 or TRBV12-4 with TRBJ2-7; the match to TRBD1 covers 7 bases. Trimming took 3 bases from V and 6 from J; bases not matched to a gene: 2. The CDR3 loop spans 12 amino acids.

The chain uses TRBV19 and TRBJ2-7, with TRBD2 identical over 7 bases. J gave up 4 bases and V 6 bases, and 3 bases lay outside the gene matches. This CDR3 spans 12 amino acids. The V gene's germline CDR1 is LNHDA and CDR2 SQIVND (reference sequence). The CDR3 region has the DNA TGTGCCAGTAGCCAGGGACTATACGAGCAGTACTTC. Translation gives CASSQGLYEQYF.

On this clone itself: A read error may produce the germline difference seen at one junction end. This chain uses TRBV29-1 with TRBJ2-4; D is perhaps TRBD2 (6 bases). The CDR3 runs 13 residues. Germline V CDR1 and CDR2: SQVTM, ANQGSEA. The CDR3 reads CSVGGRAKNIQYF. In DNA, the CDR3 is TGCAGTGTTGGAGGGAGGGCCAAAAACATTCAGTACTTC. The full variable domain, in which reference TRBV29-1 and TRBJ2-4 provide the parts outside the CDR3, is SAVISQKPSRDICQRGTSLTIQCQVDSQVTMMFWYRQQPGQSLTLIATANQGSEATYESGFVIDKFPISRPNLTFSTLTVSNMSPEDSSIYLCSVGGRAKNIQYFGAGTRLSVL.

The chain is built from TRBV7-8 and TRBJ1-5; unclear D gene. Germline loops: CDR1 SGHVS, CDR2 FQNEAQ. Trimming cost V 2 bases and J 9 bases, with 23 bases left between them. The CDR3 runs 17 residues. CDR3 in amino acids: CASSLSPSGETMGPQHF. The CDR3 bases are TGTGCCAGCAGCTTAAGCCCTTCCGGGGAGACGATGGGGCCCCAGCATTTT.

This clone was seen once. The V and J genes are TRBV19 and TRBJ2-7; possible D gene TRBD1, 6 bases. V lost 2 bases and J 3 bases, leaving 14 bases between the germline ends. Germline values: CDR1 LNHDA, CDR2 SQIVND (reference sequence). The CDR3 sequence is 15 residues long. CDR3 nucleotides: TGTGCCAGTAGTATACGGGGCAGGGGAGACTACGAGCAGTACTTC. Its translation: CASSIRGRGDYEQYF.

This chain uses TRBV19 with TRBJ2-7; D perhaps matches TRBD2 (7 bases). The CDR3 spans 16 residues. CDR1 and CDR2 (germline): LNHDA, SQIVND (reference sequence). The V gene lost 7 bases and the J gene lost 7 bases, with 26 bases spanning the gap. The CDR3 reads CASTPRGGGPSGEQYF. The CDR3, as DNA: TGTGCCAGTACCCCAAGGGGGGGAGGGCCGTCAGGAGAGCAGTACTTC.

V is TRBV4-2 and J is TRBJ2-5; D is ambiguous. V was cut by 4 bases and J by 2 bases, with 11 bases left in between. Germline V gene sequence: CDR1 LGHNA, CDR2 YNFKEQ. CDR3 length: 14 residues. This CDR3 is CASSRPKTQETQYF. CDR3 bases: TGTGCCAGCAGCCGCCCAAAGACACAAGAGACCCAGTACTTC.

The chain joins TRBV5-4 to TRBJ2-4; 7 positions match TRBD2. Germline V gives CDR1 SGHNT, CDR2 YYREEE (reference sequence). CDR3 length: 16 residues. The V gene end was trimmed by 4 bases and the J gene end by 1 base; junction bases not matched to a gene: 8. CDR3 amino acids: CASSGGLPRAKNIQYF. In DNA, the CDR3 is TGTGCCAGCAGCGGGGGACTACCTAGGGCCAAAAACATTCAGTACTTC.

This chain links TRBV3-1 (or the pseudogene TRBV3-2) with TRBJ1-2, with 8 bases aligning to TRBD1. This CDR3 is built from 18 residues. Looked up from germline, CDR1 is LGHDT and CDR2 is YNNKEL (reference sequence). V was pared by 1 base and J by 4 bases, with 14 bases of the junction left unmatched. CDR3: CASSQVNPGQGRGYGYTF. Written as DNA, the CDR3 is TGTGCCAGCAGCCAAGTGAATCCCGGACAGGGAAGGGGCTATGGCTACACCTTC.

The chain has TRBV21-1 and TRBJ1-2; TRBD1, as called in the table, went unchecked against the DNA. TRBV21-1 is tagged as a pseudogene. The CDR3 loop spans 14 amino acids. This chain's CDR3 is CASSSYRYPYGYTF. The CDR3 coding sequence is TGTGCCAGCAGCAGTTACAGATATCCCTATGGCTACACCTTC.

The chain uses TRBV18 and TRBJ1-5; D may be TRBD1 (5 bases). Germline CDR1 and CDR2: KGHSH and LQKENI. The V end was cut by 6 bases, the J end by 2 bases, with 11 bases between. This CDR3 contains 14 residues. The CDR3 coding sequence is TGTGCCAGCTCCCCCCCGGGGGGCAATCAGCCCCAGCATTTT. Encoded protein: CASSPPGGNQPQHF. The complete variable domain, with remaining parts taken from reference TRBV18 and TRBJ1-5, reads NAGVMQNPRHLVRRRGQEARLRCSPMKGHSHVYWYRQLPEEGLKFMVYLQKENIIDESGMPKERFSAEFPKEGPSILRIQQVVRGDSAAYFCASSPPGGNQPQHFGDGTRLSIL.

The rearrangement joins TRBV6-5 to TRBJ2-7; no clear D. Germline assignment: CDR1 MNHEY and CDR2 SVGAGI. The CDR3 extends over 16 amino acids. V gave up 0 bases and J gave up 0 bases, with 12 bases separating them. CDR3 nucleotides: TGTGCCAGCAGTTACTCGCGGACGGTGAGCTCCTACGAGCAGTACTTC. Amino acid sequence: CASSYSRTVSSYEQYF.

V gene TRBV5-6 combines with J gene TRBJ2-2; possibly TRBD2 for D (5 bases). Trimming pared 1 base from V and 6 bases from J, leaving 19 bases between. The CDR3 extends over 17 amino acids. Per the germline V gene, CDR1 is SGHDT and CDR2 is YYEEEE. The CDR3 DNA reads TGTGCCAGCAGCTTGAAATTTGCTACTCAGGAGGCCGGGGAGCTGTTTTTT. It is translated as CASSLKFATQEAGELFF.

This chain joins TRBV3-1 (or the pseudogene TRBV3-2) and TRBJ2-7, with TRBD2 matching 12 bases. The CDR3 has 14 residues. V gave up 6 bases and J gave up 4 bases; unmatched junction bases: 4. Germline V gives CDR1 LGHDT, CDR2 YNNKEL (reference sequence). CDR3 sequence reads: CASRTSGSVYEQYF. The CDR3 region has the DNA TGTGCCAGCAGGACTAGCGGGAGTGTATACGAGCAGTACTTC.

The rearrangement links TRBV2 to TRBJ2-5, with 10 bases that match TRBD2. Germline CDR1 is SNHLY and CDR2 is FYNNEI. J was trimmed by 5 bases and V by 6 bases; bases with no gene match: 18. CDR3 length: 18 amino acids. The chain's CDR3 is CASSDPGTSEPMGETQYF. CDR3 nucleotides: TGTGCCAGCAGCGACCCAGGGACTAGCGAACCCATGGGGGAGACCCAGTACTTC.